The clone carrying this T cell receptor beta chain was seen a handful of times. Its antigen is as yet unknown. With V trimmed by 5 bases and J by 8 bases, 13 bases remained unmatched. This CDR3 has 16 residues. Per germline, CDR1 SEHNR and CDR2 FQNEAQ (reference sequence). The record originates from a study of identical twins. Overall study results and limits: Fewer insertions marked abundant cord blood beta clonotypes; young adult naive trended weakly, memory not at all.

Healthy Caucasians, and only they, were the donors. TCRdb redid the calling of the 5' RACE reads with MiXCR, one entry per CDR3 protein. The repertoire includes fewer than 250,000 distinct CDR3 sequences, 15% to 20% of them detected once, and 35% to 45% sits in the top ten. The data also belong to a second study, concerning T cells expressing NK-cell markers. As reported in that work: Underlying the TCR beta repertoires were sorted CD3+CD56+NKG2C+, CD3+CD56+NKG2C- and CD3+CD56-NKG2C+ T cells.

This chain connects TRBV7-9 to TRBJ2-1; TRBD2 agrees at 9 bases. Sequenced material: CD8+ T cells sorted from blood. The receptor was derived from a woman between 18 and 30 years old in good health. DNA for the CDR3: TGTGCCAGCAGCCCCCCGCGGGAGGGCTTTGGGGATGAGCAGTTCTTC. Protein: CASSPPREGFGDEQFF.